The 15 T cell receptor beta chains reported below all come from one sample, sequenced in a study of blood T cell repertoires in COVID-19. Sequenced by immunoSEQ multiplex PCR; TCRdb stores in-frame clones only, minus some. The table includes under 300,000 clones, approximately 84% detected once. The source material was PBMCs or T cells enriched from blood (not recorded which). The receptors were sampled from a man aged 18 to 30 who had recovered from COVID-19.

V is TRBV5-4 and J is TRBJ2-1; D is possibly TRBD2 (7 bases). From germline, CDR1 is SGHNT and CDR2 YYREEE (reference sequence). The CDR3 totals 16 residues. V was shortened by 4 bases and J by 6 bases, with 20 bases between the two germline ends. CDR3 region: CASSPEWGGAGNEQFF. The DNA for the CDR3 is TGTGCCAGCAGCCCGGAGTGGGGGGGGGCCGGCAATGAGCAGTTCTTC.

This chain uses TRBV28 with TRBJ2-3; TRBD2 matches at 12 bases. The ends lost 8 bases at V and 4 bases at J; junction bases unmatched: 4. CDR1 and CDR2 from the germline V gene are MDHEN and SYDVKM. There are 14 residues in the CDR3. DNA of the CDR3: TGTGCCAGCTCTAGCGGGAGGGGCGCAGATACGCAGTATTTT. Translated, it gives CASSSGRGADTQYF.

This clone was counted a few times. This chain uses TRBV7-2 with TRBJ2-3, with D uncertain. The germline gives CDR1 SGHTA, CDR2 FQGNSA. V was clipped by 6 bases and J by 5 bases, with 6 bases between them. This CDR3 has 11 amino acids. The CDR3 sequence: CASRSGDTQYF. CDR3 nucleotide sequence: TGTGCCAGCAGATCAGGAGATACGCAGTATTTT. Variable domain in full (rest from reference TRBV7-2 and TRBJ2-3): GAGVSQSPSNKVTEKGKDVELRCDPISGHTALYWYRQSLGQGLEFLIYFQGNSAPDKSGLPSDRFSAERTGGSVSTLTIQRTQQEDSAVYLCASRSGDTQYFGPGTRLTVL.

The chain combines TRBV28 with TRBJ2-5; D is unclear. The CDR3 has 12 amino acids. Between the trimmed V and J ends, which lost 5 bases and 4 bases, there was a span of 8 bases. Germline CDR1 is MDHEN and CDR2 is SYDVKM. CDR3 protein: CASSPRGETQYF. The DNA for the CDR3 is TGTGCCAGCAGTCCCAGAGGAGAGACCCAGTACTTC.

The chain combines TRBV19 with TRBJ1-2; the match to TRBD1 covers 8 bases. The CDR3 runs to 16 residues. V trimming: 3 bases; J trimming: 0 bases; junction bases outside the gene matches: 6. Per the germline V gene, CDR1 is LNHDA and CDR2 is SQIVND (reference sequence). Here the CDR3 reads CASSIGGTGSNYGYTF. The CDR3 DNA sequence: TGTGCCAGTAGTATCGGAGGGACAGGATCTAACTATGGCTACACCTTC.

The chain uses TRBV5-8 and TRBJ2-3; 15 bases match TRBD2. Trimming took 3 bases from V and 11 from J; bases not matched to a gene: 7. There are 15 residues in the CDR3. CDR1 is SGHTS and CDR2 is YDEGEE in the germline V gene. In nucleotides, the CDR3 is TGTGCCAGCAGCTCCGGGACTAGCGGGGGGTCAAAGCAGTATTTT. It encodes CASSSGTSGGSKQYF.

This clone was recorded only once. The V call is TRBV11-2, the J call TRBJ1-2, with 8 bases identical to TRBD1. Unmatched junction bases numbered 9, after V lost 5 bases and J lost 4 bases. This CDR3 is built from 15 residues. The germline gives CDR1 SGHAT, CDR2 FQNNGV. CDR3 coding DNA: TGTGCCAGCAGCGGACCCGGGACAGGACTCTATGGCTACACCTTC. Its translation: CASSGPGTGLYGYTF.

This clone appeared a single time. This rearrangement joins TRBV19 to TRBJ2-2, with 7 bases identical to TRBD1. V shed 1 base and J 4 bases; nucleotides not matched to a gene: 12. CDR1 is LNHDA and CDR2 is SQIVND in the germline V gene (reference sequence). The CDR3 contains 18 residues. CDR3 DNA: TGTGCCAGTAGTATAGGGGGACAGCCTTCACCGATCACCGGGGAGCTGTTTTTT. Protein: CASSIGGQPSPITGELFF.

The chain couples TRBV4-1 to TRBJ2-3; 8 bases are shared with TRBD1. CDR1 MGHRA and CDR2 YSYEKL come from the germline V gene. The CDR3 is 16 residues long. J gave up 0 bases and V 5 bases, and 7 bases lay outside the gene matches. This chain's CDR3 is CASSLGTGYSTDTQYF. As DNA, the CDR3 is TGCGCCAGCAGCTTGGGGACAGGCTATAGCACAGATACGCAGTATTTT.

The chain is built from TRBV28 and TRBJ2-3; 9 nucleotides line up with TRBD2. The CDR3 is made up of 15 amino acids. CDR1 MDHEN and CDR2 SYDVKM come from the germline V gene. Unmatched junction bases numbered 6, after V lost 4 bases and J lost 4 bases. The CDR3, as DNA: TGTGCCAGCAGTTATAGCGGGAGCCGGGCAGATACGCAGTATTTT. Protein product: CASSYSGSRADTQYF.

The V call is TRBV5-5, the J call TRBJ2-5; the match to TRBD1 covers 9 bases. The CDR3 contains 14 residues. Germline CDR1 SGHKS, CDR2 YYEKEE (reference sequence). V gave up 3 bases and J gave up 4 bases; unmatched junction bases: 4. The CDR3 protein is CASSYGTGTETQYF. DNA for the CDR3: TGTGCCAGCAGCTACGGGACAGGGACAGAGACCCAGTACTTC. Combining the CDR3 with reference TRBV5-5 and TRBJ2-5 gives the whole variable domain DAGVTQSPTHLIKTRGQQVTLRCSPISGHKSVSWYQQVLGQGPQFIFQYYEKEERGRGNFPDRFSARQFPNYSSELNVNALLLGDSALYLCASSYGTGTETQYFGPGTRLLVL.

This chain connects TRBV3-1 (or the pseudogene TRBV3-2) to TRBJ2-3; no definite D call. Germline lookup yields CDR1 LGHDT and CDR2 YNNKEL (reference sequence). This CDR3 contains 13 residues. The V and J ends lost 2 bases and 5 bases respectively, with 8 bases between them. In DNA, the CDR3 is TGTGCCAGCAGCCAAAGCACGGGAGATACGCAGTATTTT. Translation: CASSQSTGDTQYF.

This rearrangement joins TRBV5-4 to TRBJ2-5; TRBD2 is a possible D gene (5 bases). Germline-derived CDR1 and CDR2 are SGHNT and YYREEE (reference sequence). Trimming removed 0 bases at V and 0 bases at J, with 6 bases between. The CDR3 is made up of 14 amino acids. The CDR3 reads CASSLEDYQETQYF. The CDR3 nucleotides read TGTGCCAGCAGCTTGGAGGACTACCAAGAGACCCAGTACTTC. The full variable domain, rest sourced from reference TRBV5-4 and TRBJ2-5, is ETGVTQSPTHLIKTRGQQVTLRCSSQSGHNTVSWYQQALGQGPQFIFQYYREEENGRGNFPPRFSGLQFPNYSSELNVNALELDDSALYLCASSLEDYQETQYFGPGTRLLVL.

V is TRBV25-1 and J is TRBJ1-5; 7 bases fit TRBD1. CDR1 is MGHDK and CDR2 is SYGVNS in the germline V gene. This CDR3 has 13 residues. The V segment lost 3 bases and the J segment 5 bases; nucleotides outside the gene matches: 1. The CDR3 DNA is TGTGCCAGCAGTGAGACAGGGTATCAGCCCCAGCATTTT. It yields the protein CASSETGYQPQHF.

The V call is TRBV4-2, the J call TRBJ2-4; 14 positions agree with TRBD2. The ends lost 4 bases at V and 6 bases at J; junction bases unmatched: 5. In germline, CDR1 is LGHNA, CDR2 YNFKEQ. The CDR3 runs 16 residues. Here the CDR3 reads CASSLGTSGGGNIQYF. Written as DNA, the CDR3 is TGTGCCAGCAGCCTTGGGACTAGCGGGGGAGGAAACATTCAGTACTTC.